This record concerns one TCR beta chain sequence. The antigen is unknown. These data come from a study of cytomegalovirus exposure and HLA in healthy donors. Study-wide findings and caveats: Published work reported that the classifier diagnosed cytomegalovirus status with high specificity and sensitivity. TCR sequences were mostly rare, though some public TCRs occurred in many donors. Subsequent analysis found a tendency for first-cohort TCR clusters to co-occur within the 110 or so validation repertoires. Specific recognition of CMV antigens was confirmed in vitro for a few chains (all CMV-associated).

There are 14 residues in the CDR3. V was clipped by 4 bases and J by 6 bases; unmatched bases: 6. Germline values: CDR1 ENHRY, CDR2 SYGVKD. Produced via immunoSEQ multiplex PCR; TCRdb's table is partial and in-frame only. The sample carries some 76,000 clones, less than 95% recorded once. This TCR derives from a woman between 18 and 30 years old in good health and CMV-seronegative. J is TRBJ1-2 and V is TRBV10-3, with 9 bases lining up with TRBD1. The material sequenced was PBMCs. CDR3 loop: CAISGRTGADGYTF. DNA for the CDR3: TGTGCCATCAGTGGTAGGACAGGGGCTGATGGCTACACCTTC.